The T cell receptor beta chain described here comes from a study of molecular identifiers for immune sequencing clone quantification. Study-wide findings and caveats: Spiked Jurkat TCR RNA equivalent to one cell reportedly surfaced among 900,000 to 1,000,000 naive cells.

TCRdb re-called the PCR reads with MiXCR, one entry per CDR3 protein. This sample carries about 630,000 distinct CDR3 sequences, 25% of them seen once, and the ten largest clones take roughly 0.83%. With respect to this clonotype: What it binds is not known.

Germline values: CDR1 SGHDN, CDR2 FVKESK. The J segment lost 4 bases and the V segment lost 2 bases, leaving 5 bases of the junction unmatched. The CDR3 covers 14 residues. This receptor was taken from a human donor in good health. Some libraries in this study had Jurkat cell RNA spiked in. Sequencing was done on a sample of naive CD8+ T cells from blood, with Jurkat cell RNA spiked in. Subset indicated: FACS-sorted CD8+CD4-CCR7+CD45RA+ naive T cells. V usage is TRBV14 and J usage is TRBJ2-7; 7 bases are a match to TRBD1. DNA for the CDR3: TGTGCCAGCAGCCAACCGGGACAGTTTTACGAGCAGTACTTC. Its translation is CASSQPGQFYEQYF.